This entry concerns a single TCR beta chain. TCRdb's table, derived via immunoSEQ multiplex PCR, lists solely in-frame clones and lacks some. The table shows more than 300,000 clones, with 86% occurring only once. This sample is part of a study of cytomegalovirus exposure and HLA in healthy donors. The V gene end was trimmed by 6 bases and the J gene end by 1 base; junction bases not matched to a gene: 4. The CDR3 spans 15 residues. Germline lookup yields CDR1 MDHEN and CDR2 SYDVKM. The TCR originated in a woman between 18 and 30 years old in good health and CMV-seronegative. The V and J genes are TRBV28 and TRBJ2-7; 12 bases are a match to TRBD2. The specimen was PBMCs. The CDR3 loop reads CASRLTSGGSYEQYF. The CDR3 DNA sequence: TGTGCCAGCAGGTTGACTAGCGGGGGTTCCTACGAGCAGTACTTC.